This T cell receptor (beta chain) was captured in a study of control samples from healthy donors and cancer patients. Trimming cost V 1 base and J 2 bases, with 9 bases left between them. The V gene's germline CDR1 is SGHAT and CDR2 FQNNGV. The CDR3 runs to 14 residues. The data were produced by immunoSEQ multiplex PCR, yet TCRdb's version contains in-frame clones alone and is incomplete. The table has more than 15,000 clones, roughly 80% seen once. The chain combines TRBV11-2 with TRBJ2-7, with TRBD1 as a possible D gene (5 bases). The sequencing sample was made of PBMCs. This sequence was found in a man at least 80 years old with head and neck cancer. CDR3 residues: CASSLGRVTYEQYF. The CDR3 nucleotides are TGTGCCAGCAGCTTAGGCAGGGTTACCTACGAGCAGTACTTC.